What follows is one T cell receptor (beta chain) and its context. Ages ranged from roughly 18 to 100 years, with residence in about two dozen US areas. Each recovered donor of Cohort 3 presented with two negative PCRs, clearance, or symptom resolution. CDR1 and CDR2 (germline): LNHDA, SQIVND (reference sequence). The ends were cut back, 7 bases at V and 1 base at J, with 16 bases in the middle. The CDR3 extends over 15 amino acids. The data belong to a study of blood T cell repertoires in COVID-19. Original handling: It was from reference gene primer amplification that nucleated cell counts were estimated. Only in-frame clones appear in the TCRdb table, and some are missing; sequencing was by immunoSEQ multiplex PCR. The DNA gave D and trimming, while V, J and clone size come from that table. The sample comprises some 250,000 clones, around 89% of which are singletons, and roughly 8.6% rests with the top ten.

The chain employs TRBV19 and TRBJ1-1; unclear D gene. Source material: PBMCs or T cells enriched from blood (not recorded which). The clonotype comes from a man aged 35 to 55 who had recovered from COVID-19. The CDR3 sequence: CASTKLYNPNTEAFF. CDR3 DNA: TGTGCCAGTACCAAATTATACAACCCGAACACTGAAGCTTTCTTT.